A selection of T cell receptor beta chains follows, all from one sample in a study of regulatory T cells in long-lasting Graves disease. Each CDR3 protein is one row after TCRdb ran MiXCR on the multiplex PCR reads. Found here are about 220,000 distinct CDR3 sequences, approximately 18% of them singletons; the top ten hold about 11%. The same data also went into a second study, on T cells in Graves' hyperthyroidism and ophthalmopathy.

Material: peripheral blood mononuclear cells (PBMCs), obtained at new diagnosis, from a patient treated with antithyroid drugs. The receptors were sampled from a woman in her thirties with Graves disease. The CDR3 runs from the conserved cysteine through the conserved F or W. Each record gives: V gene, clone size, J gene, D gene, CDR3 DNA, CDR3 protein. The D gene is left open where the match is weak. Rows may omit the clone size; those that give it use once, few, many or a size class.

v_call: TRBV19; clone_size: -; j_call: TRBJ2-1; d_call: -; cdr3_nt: TGTGCCAGTAGTAAGGTTCTCTACAATGAGCAGTTCTTC; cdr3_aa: CASSKVLYNEQFF
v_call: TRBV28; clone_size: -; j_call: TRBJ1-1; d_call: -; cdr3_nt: TGTGCCAGCAAGTCAGACTTTGACACTGAAGCTTTCTTT; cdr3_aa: CASKSDFDTEAFF
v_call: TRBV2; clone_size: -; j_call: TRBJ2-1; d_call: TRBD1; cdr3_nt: TGTGCCAGCAGTGCCGGGACAGGGACGCGCGGCAACAATGAGCAGTTCTTC; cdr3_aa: CASSAGTGTRGNNEQFF
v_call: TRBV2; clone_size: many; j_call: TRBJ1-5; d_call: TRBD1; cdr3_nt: TGTGCCAGCAGTCGCAACAGGGGGCGCGGGCAGCCCCAGCATTTT; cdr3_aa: CASSRNRGRGQPQHF
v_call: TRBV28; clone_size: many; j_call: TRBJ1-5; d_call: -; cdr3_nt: TGTGCCAGCACCAAACTTGGGCGGCGCGGGAATCAGCCCCAGCATTTT; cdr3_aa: CASTKLGRRGNQPQHF
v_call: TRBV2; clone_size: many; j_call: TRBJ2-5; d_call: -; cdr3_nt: TGTGCCAGCAGTATAGAAGAGACCCAGTACTTC; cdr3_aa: CASSIEETQYF
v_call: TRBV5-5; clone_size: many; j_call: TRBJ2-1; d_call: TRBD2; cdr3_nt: TGTGCCAGCAGCTTGGCCCCCCCTGGGACTAGCTCCTACAATGAGCAGTTCTTC; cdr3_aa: CASSLAPPGTSSYNEQFF
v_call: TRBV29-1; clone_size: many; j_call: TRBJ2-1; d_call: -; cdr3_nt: TGCAGCGTGGAAACCGGGACACAAAATTACAATGAGCAGTTCTTC; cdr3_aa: CSVETGTQNYNEQFF
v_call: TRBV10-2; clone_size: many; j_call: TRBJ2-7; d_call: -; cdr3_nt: TGCGCCAGCAGGGGGGACGGTTCTGACGAGCAGTACTTC; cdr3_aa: CASRGDGSDEQYF
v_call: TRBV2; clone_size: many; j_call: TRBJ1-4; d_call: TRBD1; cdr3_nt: TGTGCCAGCAGTCGACAGGGGAGTTCGGAAAAACTGTTTTTT; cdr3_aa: CASSRQGSSEKLFF
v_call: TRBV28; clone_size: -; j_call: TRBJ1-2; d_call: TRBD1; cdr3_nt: TGTGCCAGCAGCTGGAGGACAGGTGCTTTTGACGACTATGGCTACACCTTC; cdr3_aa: CASSWRTGAFDDYGYTF
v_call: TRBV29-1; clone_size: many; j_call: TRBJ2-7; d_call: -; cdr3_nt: TGCAGCGTTGGGGTCGGTCCTTTTTCCTACGAGCAGTACTTC; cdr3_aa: CSVGVGPFSYEQYF
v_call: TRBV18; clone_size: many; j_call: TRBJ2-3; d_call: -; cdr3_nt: TGTGCTAGTGGCGTTAGCACAGATACGCAGTATTTT; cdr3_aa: CASGVSTDTQYF
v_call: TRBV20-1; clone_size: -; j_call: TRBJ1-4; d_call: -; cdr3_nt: TGCAGTGCTAGAGCGTTAGAGGGTGCGAGTGAAAAACTGTTTTTT; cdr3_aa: CSARALEGASEKLFF
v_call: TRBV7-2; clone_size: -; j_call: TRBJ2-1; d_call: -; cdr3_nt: TGTGCCAGCAGCTTAGTTTCGGGGGTCGGTGAGCAGTTCTTC; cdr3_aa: CASSLVSGVGEQFF
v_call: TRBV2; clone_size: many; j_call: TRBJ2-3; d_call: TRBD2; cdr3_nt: TGTGCCAGCAGATCTAGCGGGATCGGTGTCTTCACAGATACGCAGTATTTT; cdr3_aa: CASRSSGIGVFTDTQYF
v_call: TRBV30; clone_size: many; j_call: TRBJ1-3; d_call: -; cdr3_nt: TGTGCCTGGAGTGGCCGCTCTGGAAACACCATATATTTT; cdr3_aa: CAWSGRSGNTIYF
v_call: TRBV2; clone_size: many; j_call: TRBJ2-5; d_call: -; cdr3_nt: TGTGCCAGCCGGGACAACCAAGAGACCCAGTACTTC; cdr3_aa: CASRDNQETQYF
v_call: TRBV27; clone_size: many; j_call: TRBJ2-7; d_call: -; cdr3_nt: TGTGCCAGCAGCGACGCGGTGTGGGCGGACTCCTACGAGCAGTACTTC; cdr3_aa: CASSDAVWADSYEQYF
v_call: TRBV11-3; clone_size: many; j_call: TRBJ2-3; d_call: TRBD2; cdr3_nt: TGTGCCAGCAGTCGTAGACTAGCGGGGCCCACAGATACGCAGTATTTT; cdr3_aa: CASSRRLAGPTDTQYF
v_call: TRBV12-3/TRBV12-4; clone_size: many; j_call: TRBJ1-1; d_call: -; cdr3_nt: TGTGCCAGCGCCTGGGGGGGCAACGTGGCGACTGAAGCTTTCTTT; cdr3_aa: CASAWGGNVATEAFF
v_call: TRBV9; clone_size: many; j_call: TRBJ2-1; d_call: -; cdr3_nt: TGTGCCAGCAGCGTAGCGGTATCTAGGACGGAGCAGTTCTTC; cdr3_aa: CASSVAVSRTEQFF
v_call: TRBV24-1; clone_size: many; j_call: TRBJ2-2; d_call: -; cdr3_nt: TGTGCCACCAGTGATCTCGCCGGGGGCCGCACCGGGGAGCTGTTTTTT; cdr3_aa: CATSDLAGGRTGELFF
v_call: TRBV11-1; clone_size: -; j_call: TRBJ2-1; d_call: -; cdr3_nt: TGTGCAGAGACTAGCAGGGGGAGTGAGCAGTTCTTC; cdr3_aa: CAETSRGSEQFF
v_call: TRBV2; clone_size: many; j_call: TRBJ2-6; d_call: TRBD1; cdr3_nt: TGTGCCAGCAGACCCCCCTCGACAGGGGGCGCGGTGGCTGGGGCCAACGTCCTGACTTTC; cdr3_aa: CASRPPSTGGAVAGANVLTF
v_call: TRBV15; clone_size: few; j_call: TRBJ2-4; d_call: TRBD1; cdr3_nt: TGTGCCACCAGCAGAGGGGGGACAGGCGGCATTCAGTACTTC; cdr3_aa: CATSRGGTGGIQYF
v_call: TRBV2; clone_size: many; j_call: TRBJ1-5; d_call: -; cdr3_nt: TGTGCCAGCAGAAAGGAGGGGCTGAGCAATCAGCCCCAGCATTTT; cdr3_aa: CASRKEGLSNQPQHF
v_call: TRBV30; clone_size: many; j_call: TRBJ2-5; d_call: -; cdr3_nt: TGTGCCTGGAGTGGCCGACAGAGTTCGTGGACCCAGTACTTC; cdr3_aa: CAWSGRQSSWTQYF
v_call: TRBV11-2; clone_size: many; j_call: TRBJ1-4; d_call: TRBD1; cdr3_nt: TGTGCCAGCAGCTCCTTGACAGGGGGCAATGAAAAACTGTTTTTT; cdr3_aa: CASSSLTGGNEKLFF
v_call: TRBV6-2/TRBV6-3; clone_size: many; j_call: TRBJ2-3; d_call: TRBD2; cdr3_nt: TGTGCCAGCAGACTCGGGACTAGCGGCACAGATACGCAGTATTTT; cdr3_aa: CASRLGTSGTDTQYF
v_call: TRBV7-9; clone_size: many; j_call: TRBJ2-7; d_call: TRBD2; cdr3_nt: TGTGCCAGCAGCCCAACCGGTGGACTAGCGGGAGATCCCTACGAGCAGTACTTC; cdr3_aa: CASSPTGGLAGDPYEQYF
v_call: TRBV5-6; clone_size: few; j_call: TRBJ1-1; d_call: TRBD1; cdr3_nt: TGTGCCAGCAGCCGGGGACAGCAGAACACTGAAGCTTTCTTT; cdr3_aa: CASSRGQQNTEAFF
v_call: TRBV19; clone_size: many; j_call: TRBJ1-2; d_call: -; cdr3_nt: TGTGCCAGTAGTATTCGAGGGGACACCCCTGGCTACACCTTC; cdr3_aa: CASSIRGDTPGYTF
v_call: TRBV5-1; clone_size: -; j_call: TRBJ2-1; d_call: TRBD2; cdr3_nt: TGCGCCAGCAGCTTGATACTAGCGGGAGACGAGCAGTTCTTC; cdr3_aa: CASSLILAGDEQFF
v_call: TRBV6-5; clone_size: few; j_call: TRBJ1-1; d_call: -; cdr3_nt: TGTGCCAGCAGTTATAATCCCGCTTTCTTT; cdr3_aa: CASSYNPAFF
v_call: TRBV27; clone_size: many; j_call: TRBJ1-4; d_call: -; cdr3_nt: TGTGCCAGCAGGAGACCGGGACATGGTGAAAAACTGTTTTTT; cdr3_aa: CASRRPGHGEKLFF
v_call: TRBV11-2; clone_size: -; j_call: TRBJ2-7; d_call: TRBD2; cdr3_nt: TGTGCCAGCAGCATGGGGGTAGCGGGAAGCTACGAGCAGTACTTC; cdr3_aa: CASSMGVAGSYEQYF
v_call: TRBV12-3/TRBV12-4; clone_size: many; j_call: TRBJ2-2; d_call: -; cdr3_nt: TGTGCCAGCAGTTTCACCGAGAGGTTGCCCGGGGAGCTGTTTTTT; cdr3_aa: CASSFTERLPGELFF
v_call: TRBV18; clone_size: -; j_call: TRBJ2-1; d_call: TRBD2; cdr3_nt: TGTGCCAGCTCACCACCGAAAGCGGGGCACAACAATGAGCAGTTCTTC; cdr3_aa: CASSPPKAGHNNEQFF
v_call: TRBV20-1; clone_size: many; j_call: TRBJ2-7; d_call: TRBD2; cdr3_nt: TGCAGTGCTAGAGCCACCGCGGCGGGAGCCCAGGAGCAGTACTTC; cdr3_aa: CSARATAAGAQEQYF
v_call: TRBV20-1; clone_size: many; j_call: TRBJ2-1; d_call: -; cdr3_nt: TGCAGTGCTAGAGCCTCCGGGGGCCGTTGGCAGTTCTTC; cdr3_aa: CSARASGGRWQFF
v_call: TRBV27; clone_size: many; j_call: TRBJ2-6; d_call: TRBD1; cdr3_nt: TGTGCCAGCAGTCTGGGACAGTCGACCGGTGCCAACGTCCTGACTTTC; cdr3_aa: CASSLGQSTGANVLTF
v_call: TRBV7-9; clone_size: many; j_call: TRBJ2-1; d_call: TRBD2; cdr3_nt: TGTGCCAGCAGCTTAACAGCGGGGGGGCACAATGAGCAGTTCTTC; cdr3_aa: CASSLTAGGHNEQFF
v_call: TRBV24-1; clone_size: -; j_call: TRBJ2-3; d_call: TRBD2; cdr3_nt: TGTGCCACCAGTGATCTGGGGAAGACTAGCGGGAGTACAGATACGCAGTATTTT; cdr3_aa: CATSDLGKTSGSTDTQYF
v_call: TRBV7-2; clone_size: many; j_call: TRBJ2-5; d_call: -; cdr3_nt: TGTGCCAGCAGCATAGGAGTGGAGACCCAGTACTTC; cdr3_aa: CASSIGVETQYF
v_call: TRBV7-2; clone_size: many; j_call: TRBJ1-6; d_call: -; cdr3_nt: TGTGCCAGCAGCGCCGCCCGTGGACAGCCGGGGGCTTCACCCCTCCACTTT; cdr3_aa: CASSAARGQPGASPLHF
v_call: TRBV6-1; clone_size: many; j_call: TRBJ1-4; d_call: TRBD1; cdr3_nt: TGTGCCAGCAGCGGGACAGTTAATGAAAAACTGTTTTTT; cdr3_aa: CASSGTVNEKLFF
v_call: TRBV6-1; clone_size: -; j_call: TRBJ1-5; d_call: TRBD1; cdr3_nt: TGTGCCAGCAGTGCGACAGGGCGGATAGGCAATCAGCCCCAGCATTTT; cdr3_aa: CASSATGRIGNQPQHF
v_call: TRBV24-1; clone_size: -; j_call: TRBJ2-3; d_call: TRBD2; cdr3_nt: TGTGCCACCAGTGACCCCTCTGGACTAGCGGGAGGGCCCAAACTAAGCACAGATACGCAGTATTTT; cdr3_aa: CATSDPSGLAGGPKLSTDTQYF
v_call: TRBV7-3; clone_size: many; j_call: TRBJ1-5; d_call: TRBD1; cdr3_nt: TGTGCCAGCCGTTTGACAGGGGATTGGGGCGGCGGACATCAGCCCCAGCATTTT; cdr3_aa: CASRLTGDWGGGHQPQHF
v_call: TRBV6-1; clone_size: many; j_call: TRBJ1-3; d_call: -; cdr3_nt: TGTGCCAGCAGTGAAAGTCCGTCCTCTGGAAACACCATATATTTT; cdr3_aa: CASSESPSSGNTIYF
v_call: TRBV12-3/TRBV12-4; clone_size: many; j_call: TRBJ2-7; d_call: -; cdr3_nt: TGTGCCAGCAGTTTAGGTGAGGCGAGGGGCGACGAGCAGTACTTC; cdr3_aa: CASSLGEARGDEQYF
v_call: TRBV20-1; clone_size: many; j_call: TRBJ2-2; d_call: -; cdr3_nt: TGCAGTGTCGCGGACGGAGGTACCGGGGAGCTGTTTTTT; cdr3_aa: CSVADGGTGELFF
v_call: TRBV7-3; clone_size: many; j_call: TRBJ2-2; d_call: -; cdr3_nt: TGTGCCAGCAGCGACGGGGGCGCCGGGGAGCTGTTTTTT; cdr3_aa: CASSDGGAGELFF
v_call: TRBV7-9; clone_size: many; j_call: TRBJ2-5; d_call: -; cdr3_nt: TGTGCCAGCAGATCCGGGACGGTTGGCCGGGGAACCCAGTACTTC; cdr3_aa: CASRSGTVGRGTQYF